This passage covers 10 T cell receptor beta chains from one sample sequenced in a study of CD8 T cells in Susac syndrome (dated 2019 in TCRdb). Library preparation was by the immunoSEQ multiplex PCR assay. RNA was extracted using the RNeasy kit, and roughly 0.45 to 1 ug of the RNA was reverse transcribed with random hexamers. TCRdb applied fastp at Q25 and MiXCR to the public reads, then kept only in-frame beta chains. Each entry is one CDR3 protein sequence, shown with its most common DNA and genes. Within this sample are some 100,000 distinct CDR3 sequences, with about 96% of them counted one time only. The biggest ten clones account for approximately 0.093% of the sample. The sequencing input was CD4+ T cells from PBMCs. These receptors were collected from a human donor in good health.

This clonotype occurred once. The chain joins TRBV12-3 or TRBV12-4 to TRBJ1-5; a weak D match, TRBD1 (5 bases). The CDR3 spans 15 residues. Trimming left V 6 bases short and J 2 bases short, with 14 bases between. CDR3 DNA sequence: TGTGCCAGCAGCCAACAGGAGGGCGGCAATCAGCCCCAGCATTTT. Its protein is CASSQQEGGNQPQHF.

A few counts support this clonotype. CDR3 region: CASSLDRGPYEQYF. The CDR3 coding sequence is TGTGCCAGCAGCTTAGACAGGGGCCCCTACGAGCAGTACTTC. This chain uses TRBV7-9 with TRBJ2-7; 7 positions match TRBD1. Germline lookup yields CDR1 SEHNR and CDR2 FQNEAQ (reference sequence). V shed 1 base and J 2 bases; nucleotides not matched to a gene: 2. The CDR3 spans 14 residues.

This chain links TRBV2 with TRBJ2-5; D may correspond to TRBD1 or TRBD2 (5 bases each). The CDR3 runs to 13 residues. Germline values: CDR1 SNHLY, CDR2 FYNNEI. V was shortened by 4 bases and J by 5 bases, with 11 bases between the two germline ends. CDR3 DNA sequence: TGTGCCAGCAGTGTATTGGGGGTGGAGACCCAGTACTTC. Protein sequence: CASSVLGVETQYF.

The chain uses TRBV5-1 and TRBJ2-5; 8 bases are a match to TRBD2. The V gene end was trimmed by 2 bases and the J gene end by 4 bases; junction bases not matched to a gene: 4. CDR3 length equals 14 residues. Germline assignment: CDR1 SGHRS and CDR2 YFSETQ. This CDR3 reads CASSLRGGRETQYF. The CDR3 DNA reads TGCGCCAGCAGCTTACGGGGGGGCCGAGAGACCCAGTACTTC. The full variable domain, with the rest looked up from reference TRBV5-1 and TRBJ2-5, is KAGVTQTPRYLIKTRGQQVTLSCSPISGHRSVSWYQQTPGQGLQFLFEYFSETQRNKGNFPGRFSGRQFSNSRSEMNVSTLELGDSALYLCASSLRGGRETQYFGPGTRLLVL.

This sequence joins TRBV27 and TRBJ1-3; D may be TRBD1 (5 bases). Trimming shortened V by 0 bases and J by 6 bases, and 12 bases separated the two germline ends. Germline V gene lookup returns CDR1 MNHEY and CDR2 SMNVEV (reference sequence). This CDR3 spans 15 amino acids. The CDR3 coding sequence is TGTGCCAGCAGTTTATCTTGGGACCCTGAAAACACCATATATTTT. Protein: CASSLSWDPENTIYF.

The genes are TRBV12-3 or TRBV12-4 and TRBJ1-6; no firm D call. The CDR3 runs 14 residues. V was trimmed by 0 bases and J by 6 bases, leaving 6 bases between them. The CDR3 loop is CASSLARSNSPLHF. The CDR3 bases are TGTGCCAGCAGTTTAGCTCGAAGTAATTCACCCCTCCACTTT.

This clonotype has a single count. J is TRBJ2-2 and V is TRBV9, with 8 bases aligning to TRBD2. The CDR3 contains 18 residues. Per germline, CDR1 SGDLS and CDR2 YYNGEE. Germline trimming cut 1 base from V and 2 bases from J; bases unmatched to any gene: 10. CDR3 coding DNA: TGTGCCAGCAGCGTAAGGGGCGGGGGGCTCCAAAACACCGGGGAGCTGTTTTTT. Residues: CASSVRGGGLQNTGELFF.

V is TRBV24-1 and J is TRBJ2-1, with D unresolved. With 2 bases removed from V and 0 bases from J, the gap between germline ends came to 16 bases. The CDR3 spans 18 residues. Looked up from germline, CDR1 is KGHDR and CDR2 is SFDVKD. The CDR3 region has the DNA TGTGCCACCAGTGATTCCACCGCTTCAGCCAGCTCCTACAATGAGCAGTTCTTC. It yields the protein CATSDSTASASSYNEQFF.

Written as DNA, the CDR3 is TGTGCCAGCAGTTTGGTCCGGGCCCCAGAGACCCAGTACTTC. This encodes CASSLVRAPETQYF. V gene TRBV12-3 or TRBV12-4 combines with J gene TRBJ2-5; no clear D gene. CDR3 length: 14 amino acids. V was trimmed by 3 bases and J by 4 bases, leaving 12 bases between them.

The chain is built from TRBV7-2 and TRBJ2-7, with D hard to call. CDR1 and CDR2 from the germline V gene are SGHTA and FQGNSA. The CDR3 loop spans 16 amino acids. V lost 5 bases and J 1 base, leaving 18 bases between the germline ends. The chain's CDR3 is CASSPQSSVESYEQYF. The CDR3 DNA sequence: TGTGCCAGCAGCCCCCAATCGTCCGTGGAGTCCTACGAGCAGTACTTC.